This is a list of T cell receptor beta chains from one sample in a study of blood T cell repertoires in COVID-19. Some clones are missing from TCRdb's copy, which holds only in-frame ones; the method was immunoSEQ multiplex PCR. The table has roughly 290,000 clones, around 87% seen once. Sequenced sample: peripheral blood. These receptors were obtained from a woman between 45 and 60 years old who had recovered from COVID-19. Both conserved end residues are part of each CDR3. D genes are given only for firm matches. For some rows the clone size is stated as once, few or many, or as a class when expanded; others skip it.

cdr3_nt	cdr3_aa	d_call	v_call	j_call	clone_size
TGTGCCAGCAGCTCGCAAACAGGGGTCACTGAAGCTTTCTTT	CASSSQTGVTEAFF	TRBD1	TRBV5-5	TRBJ1-1	-
TGTGCCAGCAGCCAACCTCGGACAGGGTTCAACATTCAGTACTTC	CASSQPRTGFNIQYF	TRBD1	TRBV14	TRBJ2-4	once
TGTGCCAGTAGGCCCACAAGGGACAACTACGAGCAGTACTTC	CASRPTRDNYEQYF	-	TRBV19	TRBJ2-7	-
TGTGCCAGCAGTCACAGGTTTCCCCCCTACAATGAGCAGTTCTTC	CASSHRFPPYNEQFF	-	TRBV28	TRBJ2-1	-
TGTGCCTGGAGCCTAAACTCCTATAATTCACCCCTCCACTTT	CAWSLNSYNSPLHF	-	TRBV30	TRBJ1-6	-
TGTGCCAGCAGCTTAGATGCGGGCTCCTTCGATGGCTACACCTTC	CASSLDAGSFDGYTF	-	TRBV7-2	TRBJ1-2	-
TGTGCCAGCAGCGTAGCCCTTAACACTGAAGCTTTCTTT	CASSVALNTEAFF	-	TRBV9	TRBJ1-1	-
TGTGCCAGCAGTCGAGAGCCGACCAGGGGTAAAGAGACCCAGTACTTC	CASSREPTRGKETQYF	-	TRBV2	TRBJ2-5	-
TGTGCCAGCAGCGGAACAGGATTGGCTGAGCAGTTCTTC	CASSGTGLAEQFF	-	TRBV6-5	TRBJ2-1	-
TGTGCCACCAGCCGGGACAGACCCTACGAGCAGTACTTC	CATSRDRPYEQYF	TRBD1	TRBV15	TRBJ2-7	-
TGTGCCAGCAGCTTTCAGGGGACAGGTCCATACGAGCAGTACTTC	CASSFQGTGPYEQYF	TRBD1	TRBV7-2	TRBJ2-7	once
TGTGCCAGCAGCTTAGGTGGTAGCGGGGTCCCAGAGACCCAGTACTTC	CASSLGGSGVPETQYF	TRBD2	TRBV11-2	TRBJ2-5	-
TGTGCCAGCAGCTTGACAGCACCGTCCGGGGAGCTGTTTTTT	CASSLTAPSGELFF	-	TRBV7-9	TRBJ2-2	few
TGTGCCAGCGGACCAGCGGGGGGGACATACGAGCAGTACTTC	CASGPAGGTYEQYF	TRBD2	TRBV9	TRBJ2-7	-
TGTGCCAGCAGCCCCTGGACAGGAGGAAGCATGGTTGGGGAGCTGTTTTTT	CASSPWTGGSMVGELFF	TRBD1	TRBV9	TRBJ2-2	-
TGTGCCAGCAGCCTAGGCCGGAAGCAGTTCTTC	CASSLGRKQFF	-	TRBV28	TRBJ2-1	-
TGTGCCAGCAGCCTATGGGGACAGAACACTGAAGCTTTCTTT	CASSLWGQNTEAFF	-	TRBV5-4	TRBJ1-1	-
TGTGCCATCACAGGGAATGGGGAGACCCAGTACTTC	CAITGNGETQYF	-	TRBV28	TRBJ2-5	-
TGTGCCTGGACCACCCCTCCGGGGGTCACTGAAGCTTTCTTT	CAWTTPPGVTEAFF	-	TRBV30	TRBJ1-1	-
TGCGCCAGCAGCCAAGATCTAGGGGGAGATGAAGCTTTCTTT	CASSQDLGGDEAFF	-	TRBV4-3	TRBJ1-1	-
TGTGCCAGTAGGGAGGACAGGGGGCTCACTGAAGCTTTCTTT	CASREDRGLTEAFF	TRBD1	TRBV19	TRBJ1-1	few
TGTGCCTGGAGTCCGACTAGGACTGAGCAGTTCTTC	CAWSPTRTEQFF	-	TRBV30	TRBJ2-1	few
TGCGCCAGCAGGGTTACCGGGGGCACAGATACGCAGTATTTT	CASRVTGGTDTQYF	-	TRBV5-1	TRBJ2-3	-
TGTGCCAGCAGGGGGTTGGGGAGGGTTGGCGAGCAGTACTTC	CASRGLGRVGEQYF	TRBD2	TRBV28	TRBJ2-7	-
TGTGCCAGCAGCCCCCAGGGGACTGGAAACACCATATATTTT	CASSPQGTGNTIYF	-	TRBV7-9	TRBJ1-3	-
TGTGCCAGCAGCTTGGAGCAGGGTCAGAATGAAAAACTGTTTTTT	CASSLEQGQNEKLFF	-	TRBV5-4	TRBJ1-4	-